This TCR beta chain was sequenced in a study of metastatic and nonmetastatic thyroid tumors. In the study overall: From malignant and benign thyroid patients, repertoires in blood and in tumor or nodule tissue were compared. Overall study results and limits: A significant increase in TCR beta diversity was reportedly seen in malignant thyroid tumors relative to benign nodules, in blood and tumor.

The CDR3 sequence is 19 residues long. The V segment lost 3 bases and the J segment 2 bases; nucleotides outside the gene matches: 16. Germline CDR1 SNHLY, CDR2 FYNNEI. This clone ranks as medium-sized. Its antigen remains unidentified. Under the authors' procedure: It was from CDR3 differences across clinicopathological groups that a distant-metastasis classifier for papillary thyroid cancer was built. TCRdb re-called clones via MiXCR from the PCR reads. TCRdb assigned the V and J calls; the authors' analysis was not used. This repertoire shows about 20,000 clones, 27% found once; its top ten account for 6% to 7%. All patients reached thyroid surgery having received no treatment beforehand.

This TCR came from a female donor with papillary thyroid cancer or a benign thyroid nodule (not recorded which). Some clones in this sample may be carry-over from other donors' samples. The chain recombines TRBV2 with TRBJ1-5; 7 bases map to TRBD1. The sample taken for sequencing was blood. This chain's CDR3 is CASSDASGQIIAGNQPQHF. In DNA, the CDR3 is TGTGCCAGCAGTGACGCTTCGGGACAGATAATTGCTGGCAATCAGCCCCAGCATTTT.